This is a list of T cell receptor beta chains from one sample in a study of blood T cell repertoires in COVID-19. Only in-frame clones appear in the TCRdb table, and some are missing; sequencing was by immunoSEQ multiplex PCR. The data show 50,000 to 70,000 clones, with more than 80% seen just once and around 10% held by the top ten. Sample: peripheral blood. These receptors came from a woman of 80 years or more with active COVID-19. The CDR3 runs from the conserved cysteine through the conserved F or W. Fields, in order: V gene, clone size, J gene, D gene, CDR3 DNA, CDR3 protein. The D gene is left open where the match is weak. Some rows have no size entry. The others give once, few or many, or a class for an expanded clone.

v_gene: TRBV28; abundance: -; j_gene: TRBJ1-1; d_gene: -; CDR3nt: TGTGCCAGCAGTAACAGGAGAGACACTGAAGCTTTCTTT; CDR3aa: CASSNRRDTEAFF
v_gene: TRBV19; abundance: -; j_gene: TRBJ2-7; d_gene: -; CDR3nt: TGTGCCAGTAGTGAGGAATATAGCTCCTACGAGCAGTACTTC; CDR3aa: CASSEEYSSYEQYF
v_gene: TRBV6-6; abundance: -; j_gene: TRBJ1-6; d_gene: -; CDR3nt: TGTGCCAGCAGTTACGGGAATCGGGGAGGCAATCCCCTCCACTTT; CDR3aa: CASSYGNRGGNPLHF
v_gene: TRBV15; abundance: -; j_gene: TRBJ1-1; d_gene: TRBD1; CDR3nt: TGTGCCACCAGCAGAGCCACAGGGGGCACTGAAGCTTTCTTT; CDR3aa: CATSRATGGTEAFF
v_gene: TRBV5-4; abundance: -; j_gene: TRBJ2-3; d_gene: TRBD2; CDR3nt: TGTGCCAGCAGCCCTCAGCGGGGAAGCACAGATACGCAGTATTTT; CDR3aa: CASSPQRGSTDTQYF
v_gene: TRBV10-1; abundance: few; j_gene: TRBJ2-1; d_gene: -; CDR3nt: TGCGCCAGCAGTGGAGGGGGTGACGGGGCACCGAATGAGCAGTTCTTC; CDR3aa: CASSGGGDGAPNEQFF
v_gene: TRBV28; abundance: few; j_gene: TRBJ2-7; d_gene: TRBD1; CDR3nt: TGTGCCAGCAGGAAACAGGGGGCGCGAAACGAGCAGTACTTC; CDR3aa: CASRKQGARNEQYF
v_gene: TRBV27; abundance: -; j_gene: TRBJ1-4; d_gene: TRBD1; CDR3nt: TGTGCCAGCAGTTTGTTGTCAGGGGGCGACGAAAAACTGTTTTTT; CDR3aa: CASSLLSGGDEKLFF
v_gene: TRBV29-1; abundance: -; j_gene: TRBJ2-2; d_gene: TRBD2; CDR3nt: TGCAGCGTTGAAACTCTAGCGGGAGAACACACCGGGGAGCTGTTTTTT; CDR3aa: CSVETLAGEHTGELFF
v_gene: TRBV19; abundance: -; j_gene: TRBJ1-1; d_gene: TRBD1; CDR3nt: TGTGCCAGTAGCGACAGGGGGCTATTTACTGGACACACTGAAGCTTTCTTT; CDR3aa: CASSDRGLFTGHTEAFF
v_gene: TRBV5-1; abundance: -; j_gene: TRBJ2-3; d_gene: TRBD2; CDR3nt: TGCGCCAGCAGCTTGGGAAGCGGGGGGGCAGATACGCAGTATTTT; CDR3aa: CASSLGSGGADTQYF
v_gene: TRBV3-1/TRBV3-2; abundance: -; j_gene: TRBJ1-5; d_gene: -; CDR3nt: TGTGCCAGCAGCCAGTCTTTAGCTTCGAGCAATCAGCCCCAGCATTTT; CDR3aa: CASSQSLASSNQPQHF
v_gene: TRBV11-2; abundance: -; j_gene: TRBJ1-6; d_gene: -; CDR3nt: TGTGCCAGCAGCTTAGATCGCCAAGGGAGCTCACCCCTCCACTTT; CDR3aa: CASSLDRQGSSPLHF
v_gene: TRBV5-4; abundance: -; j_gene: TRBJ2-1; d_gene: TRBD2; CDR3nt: TGTGCCAGCAGCTGGGGGACTAGCGGGAGAGGGACCTACAATGAGCAGTTCTTC; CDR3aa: CASSWGTSGRGTYNEQFF
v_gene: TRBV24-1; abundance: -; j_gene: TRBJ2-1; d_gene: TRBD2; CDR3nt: TGTGCCACCGGGGAAACCGGGACTAGCGAAAGTGAGCAGTTCTTC; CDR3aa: CATGETGTSESEQFF
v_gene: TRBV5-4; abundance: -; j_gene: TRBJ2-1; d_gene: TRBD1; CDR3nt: TGTGCCAGCAGCTTGGGGGCAGGGGGCTCCTACAATGAGCAGTTCTTC; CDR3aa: CASSLGAGGSYNEQFF
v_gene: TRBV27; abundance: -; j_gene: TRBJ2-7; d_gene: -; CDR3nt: TGTGCCAGCAGACTCAGGGTCCCCTACGAGCAGTACTTC; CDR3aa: CASRLRVPYEQYF
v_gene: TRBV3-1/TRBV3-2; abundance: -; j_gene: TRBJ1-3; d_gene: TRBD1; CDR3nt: TGTGCCAGCAGCCAAGAAGGACAGGGTGGAAACACCATATATTTT; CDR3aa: CASSQEGQGGNTIYF
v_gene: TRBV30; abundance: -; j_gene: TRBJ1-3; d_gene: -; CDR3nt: TGTGCCTGGAGTGTAGGGGGTTCGGGAAACACCATATATTTT; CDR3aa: CAWSVGGSGNTIYF
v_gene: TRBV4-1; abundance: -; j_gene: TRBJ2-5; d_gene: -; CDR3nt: TGCGCCAGCAGTCCTAGCGTAGGGAAAACGGAGACCCAGTACTTC; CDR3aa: CASSPSVGKTETQYF
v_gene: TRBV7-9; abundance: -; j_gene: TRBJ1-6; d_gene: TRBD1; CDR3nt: TGTGCCAGCAGCTCACAGGGGGGTAATTCACCCCTCCACTTT; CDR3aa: CASSSQGGNSPLHF
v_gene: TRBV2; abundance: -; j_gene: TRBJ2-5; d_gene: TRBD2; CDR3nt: TGTGCCAGCAGTGAATTCGGGGGGGAAGAGACCCAGTACTTC; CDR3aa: CASSEFGGEETQYF
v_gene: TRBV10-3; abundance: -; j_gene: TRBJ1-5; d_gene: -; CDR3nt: TGTGCCATCAGTCCAACGGGGGGGAACCAGCCCCAGCATTTT; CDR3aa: CAISPTGGNQPQHF
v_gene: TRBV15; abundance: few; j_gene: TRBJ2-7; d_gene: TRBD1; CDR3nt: TGTGCCACCAGCAGAAAGACCGGGACAGAGACTTACGAGCAGTACTTC; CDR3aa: CATSRKTGTETYEQYF
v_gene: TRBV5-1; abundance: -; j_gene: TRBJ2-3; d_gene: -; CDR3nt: TGCGCCAGCAGCTGGACAGATAGCACAGATACGCAGTATTTT; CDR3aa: CASSWTDSTDTQYF
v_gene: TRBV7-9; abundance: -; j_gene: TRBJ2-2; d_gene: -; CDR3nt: TGTGCCAGCAGCTTAAGAGCGGGTGCCGGGGAGCTGTTTTTT; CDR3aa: CASSLRAGAGELFF
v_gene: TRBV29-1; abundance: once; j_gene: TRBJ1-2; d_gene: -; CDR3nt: TGCAGCATAGGCGGGAACTATGGCTACACCTTC; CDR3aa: CSIGGNYGYTF
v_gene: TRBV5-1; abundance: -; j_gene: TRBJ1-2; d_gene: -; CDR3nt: TGCGCCAGCAGCTTGGAGGGGTTAGATGGCTACACCTTC; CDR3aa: CASSLEGLDGYTF
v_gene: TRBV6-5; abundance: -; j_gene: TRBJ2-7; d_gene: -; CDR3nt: TGTGCCAGCAGGTATAACGGTGTCAACGCCTACGAGCAGTACTTC; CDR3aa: CASRYNGVNAYEQYF
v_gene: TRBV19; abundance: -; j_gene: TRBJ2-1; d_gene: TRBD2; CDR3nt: TGTGCCAGTAGGCCTAGCGGGGGGTACAATGAGCAGTTCTTC; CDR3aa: CASRPSGGYNEQFF
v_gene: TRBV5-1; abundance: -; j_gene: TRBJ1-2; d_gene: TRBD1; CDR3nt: TGCGCCAGCAGCGCCCAGGGGGCGGGCGGAGGCTACACCTTC; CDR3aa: CASSAQGAGGGYTF
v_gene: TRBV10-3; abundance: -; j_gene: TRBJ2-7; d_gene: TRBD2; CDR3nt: TGTGCCATCAGAGCAGGGACTAGCGGGGTTTCCTACGAGCAGTACTTC; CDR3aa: CAIRAGTSGVSYEQYF
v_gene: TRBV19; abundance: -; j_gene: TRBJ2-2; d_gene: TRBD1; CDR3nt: TGTGCCAGTAGTACTCGACAGGGAAGGGCCGGGGAGCTGTTTTTT; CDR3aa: CASSTRQGRAGELFF
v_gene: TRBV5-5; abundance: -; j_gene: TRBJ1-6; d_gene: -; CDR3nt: TGTGCCAGCAGCTTGGGCCCGCGGCAGACCGCTAATTCACCCCTCCACTTT; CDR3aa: CASSLGPRQTANSPLHF
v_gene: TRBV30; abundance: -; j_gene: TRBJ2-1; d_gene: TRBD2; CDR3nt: TGTGCCTGGAGTGGCGGGAGTGATGAGCAGTTCTTC; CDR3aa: CAWSGGSDEQFF
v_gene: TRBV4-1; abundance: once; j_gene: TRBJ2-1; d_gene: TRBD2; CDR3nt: TGCGCCAGCAGCCAAGATCCGGGAGGAACCTACAATGAGCAGTTCTTC; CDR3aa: CASSQDPGGTYNEQFF
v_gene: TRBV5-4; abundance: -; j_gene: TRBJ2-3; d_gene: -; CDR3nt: TGTGCCAGCAGCACACCAGAAAGCGGGTTTAGCACAGATACGCAGTATTTT; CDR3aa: CASSTPESGFSTDTQYF